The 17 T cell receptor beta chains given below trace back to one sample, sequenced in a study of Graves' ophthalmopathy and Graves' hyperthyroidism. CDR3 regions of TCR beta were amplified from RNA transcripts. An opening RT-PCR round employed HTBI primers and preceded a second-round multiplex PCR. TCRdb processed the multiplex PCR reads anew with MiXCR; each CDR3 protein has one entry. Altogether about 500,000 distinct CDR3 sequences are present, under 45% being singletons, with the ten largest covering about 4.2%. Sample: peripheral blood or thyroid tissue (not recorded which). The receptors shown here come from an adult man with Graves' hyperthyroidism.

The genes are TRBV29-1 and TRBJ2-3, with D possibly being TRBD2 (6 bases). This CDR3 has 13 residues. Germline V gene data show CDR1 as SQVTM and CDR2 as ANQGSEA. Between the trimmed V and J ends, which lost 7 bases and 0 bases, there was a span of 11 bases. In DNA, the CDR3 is TGCAGCGGAGGGACTCGTAGCACAGATACGCAGTATTTT. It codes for CSGGTRSTDTQYF.

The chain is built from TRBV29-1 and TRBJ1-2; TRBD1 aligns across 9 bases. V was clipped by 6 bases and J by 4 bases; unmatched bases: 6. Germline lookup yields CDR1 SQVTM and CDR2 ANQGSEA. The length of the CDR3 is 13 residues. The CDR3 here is CSVDTTGGYGYTF. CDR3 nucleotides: TGCAGCGTCGACACGACAGGGGGCTATGGCTACACCTTC.

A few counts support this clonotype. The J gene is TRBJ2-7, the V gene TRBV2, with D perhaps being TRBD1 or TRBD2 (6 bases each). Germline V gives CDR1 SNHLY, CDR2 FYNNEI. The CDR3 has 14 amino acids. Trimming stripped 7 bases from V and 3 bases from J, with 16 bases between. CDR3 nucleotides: TGTGCCAGCACCCCCAGAGGGGGAGGCTACGAGCAGTACTTC. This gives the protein CASTPRGGGYEQYF.

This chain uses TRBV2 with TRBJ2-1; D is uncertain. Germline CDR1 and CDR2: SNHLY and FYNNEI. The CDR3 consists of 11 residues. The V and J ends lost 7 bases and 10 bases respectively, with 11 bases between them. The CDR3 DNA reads TGTGCCAGCAATAACCGCCGCGAGCAGTTCTTC. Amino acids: CASNNRREQFF.

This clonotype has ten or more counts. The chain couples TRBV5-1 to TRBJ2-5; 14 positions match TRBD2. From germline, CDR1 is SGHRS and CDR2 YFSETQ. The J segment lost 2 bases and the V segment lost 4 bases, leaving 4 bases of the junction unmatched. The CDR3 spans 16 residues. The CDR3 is CASSGWTSGGQETQYF. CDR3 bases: TGCGCCAGCAGCGGCTGGACTAGCGGGGGGCAAGAGACCCAGTACTTC.

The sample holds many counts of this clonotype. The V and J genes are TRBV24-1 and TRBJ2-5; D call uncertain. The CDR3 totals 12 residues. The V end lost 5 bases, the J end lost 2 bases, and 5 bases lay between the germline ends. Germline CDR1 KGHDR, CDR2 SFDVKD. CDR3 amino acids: CATSGTQETQYF. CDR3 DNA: TGTGCCACCAGTGGGACGCAAGAGACCCAGTACTTC.

The CDR3 DNA sequence: TGTGCCAGCAGCCATCCCCTGGGAGGACAGGGGGCAGTTGGCTACACCTTC. Protein sequence: CASSHPLGGQGAVGYTF. This rearrangement joins TRBV7-8 to TRBJ1-2, with 11 bases identical to TRBD1. Losses at the gene ends were 5 bases for V and 7 bases for J; bases not matched to a gene: 15. Germline values: CDR1 SGHVS, CDR2 FQNEAQ. The CDR3 has 17 amino acids. Using reference TRBV7-8 and TRBJ1-2 for the parts outside the CDR3, the full variable domain is GAGVSQSPRYKVAKRGQDVALRCDPISGHVSLFWYQQALGQGPEFLTYFQNEAQLDKSGLPSDRFFAERPEGSVSTLKIQRTQQEDSAVYLCASSHPLGGQGAVGYTFGSGTRLTVV.

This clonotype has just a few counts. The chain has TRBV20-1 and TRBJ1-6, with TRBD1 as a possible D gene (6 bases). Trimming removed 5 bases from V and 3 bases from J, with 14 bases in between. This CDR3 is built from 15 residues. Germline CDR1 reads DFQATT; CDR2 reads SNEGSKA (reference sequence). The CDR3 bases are TGCAGTGCTCTTGTCGGGGGCAACTATAATTCACCCCTCCACTTT. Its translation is CSALVGGNYNSPLHF.

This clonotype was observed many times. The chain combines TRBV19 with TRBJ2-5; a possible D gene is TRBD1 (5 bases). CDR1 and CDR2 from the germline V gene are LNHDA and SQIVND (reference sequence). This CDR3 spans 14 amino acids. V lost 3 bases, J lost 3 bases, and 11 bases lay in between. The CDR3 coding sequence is TGTGCCAGTAGTATTTCTCCGACAGAAGAGACCCAGTACTTC. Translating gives CASSISPTEETQYF. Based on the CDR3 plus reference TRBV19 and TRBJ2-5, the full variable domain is DGGITQSPKYLFRKEGQNVTLSCEQNLNHDAMYWYRQDPGQGLRLIYYSQIVNDFQKGDIAEGYSVSREKKESFPLTVTSAQKNPTAFYLCASSISPTEETQYFGPGTRLLVL.

In DNA form, the CDR3 reads TGCAGCGCCGACAGTTATGGAGAAAAACTGTTTTTT. It codes for CSADSYGEKLFF. The chain is built from TRBV29-1 and TRBJ1-4; possible D gene TRBD1, 5 bases. Trimming left V 7 bases short and J 8 bases short, with 14 bases between. CDR1 and CDR2 (germline): SQVTM, ANQGSEA. This CDR3 is 12 amino acids long.

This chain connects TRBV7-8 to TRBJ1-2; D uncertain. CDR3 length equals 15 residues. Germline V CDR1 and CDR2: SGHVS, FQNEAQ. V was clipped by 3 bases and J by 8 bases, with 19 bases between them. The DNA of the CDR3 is TGTGCCAGCAGCTTGCGGAGGACTAGCGGGAAGGGCTACACCTTC. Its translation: CASSLRRTSGKGYTF. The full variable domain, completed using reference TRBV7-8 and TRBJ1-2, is GAGVSQSPRYKVAKRGQDVALRCDPISGHVSLFWYQQALGQGPEFLTYFQNEAQLDKSGLPSDRFFAERPEGSVSTLKIQRTQQEDSAVYLCASSLRRTSGKGYTFGSGTRLTVV.

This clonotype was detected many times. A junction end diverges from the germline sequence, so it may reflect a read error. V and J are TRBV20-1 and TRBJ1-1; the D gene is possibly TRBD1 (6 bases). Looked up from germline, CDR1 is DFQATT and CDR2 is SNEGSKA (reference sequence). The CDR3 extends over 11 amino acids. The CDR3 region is CSASQGDQGIF. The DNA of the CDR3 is TGCAGTGCTAGCCAAGGGGACCAGGGGATCTTT.

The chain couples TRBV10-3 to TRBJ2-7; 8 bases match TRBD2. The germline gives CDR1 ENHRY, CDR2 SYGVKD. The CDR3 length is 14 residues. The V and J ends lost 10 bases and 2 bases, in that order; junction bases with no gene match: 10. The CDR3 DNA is TGTGCCAGCTCTCATCGGGAGGGCCCCTACGAGCAGTACTTC. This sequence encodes CASSHREGPYEQYF.

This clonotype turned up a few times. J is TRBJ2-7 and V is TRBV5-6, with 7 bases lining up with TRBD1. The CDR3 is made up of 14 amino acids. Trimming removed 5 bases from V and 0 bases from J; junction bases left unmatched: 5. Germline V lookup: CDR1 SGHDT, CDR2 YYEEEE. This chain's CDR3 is CASSSGQASYEQYF. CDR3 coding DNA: TGTGCCAGCAGTTCCGGACAGGCCTCCTACGAGCAGTACTTC. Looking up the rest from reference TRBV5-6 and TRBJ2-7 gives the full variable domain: DAGVTQSPTHLIKTRGQQVTLRCSPKSGHDTVSWYQQALGQGPQFIFQYYEEEERQRGNFPDRFSGHQFPNYSSELNVNALLLGDSALYLCASSSGQASYEQYFGPGTRLTVT.

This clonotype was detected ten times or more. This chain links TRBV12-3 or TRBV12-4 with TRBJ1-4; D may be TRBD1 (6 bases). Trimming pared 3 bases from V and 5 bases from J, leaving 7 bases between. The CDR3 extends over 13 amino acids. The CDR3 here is CASSFGQNEKLFF. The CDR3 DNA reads TGTGCCAGCAGTTTTGGACAGAATGAAAAACTGTTTTTT.

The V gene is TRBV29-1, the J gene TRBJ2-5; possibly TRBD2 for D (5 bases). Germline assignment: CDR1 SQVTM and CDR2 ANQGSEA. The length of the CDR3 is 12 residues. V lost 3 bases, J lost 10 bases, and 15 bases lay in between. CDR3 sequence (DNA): TGCAGCGTTGATTTTGAACTCCGGGACCAGTACTTC. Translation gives CSVDFELRDQYF. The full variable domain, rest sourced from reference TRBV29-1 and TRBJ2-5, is SAVISQKPSRDICQRGTSLTIQCQVDSQVTMMFWYRQQPGQSLTLIATANQGSEATYESGFVIDKFPISRPNLTFSTLTVSNMSPEDSSIYLCSVDFELRDQYFGPGTRLLVL.

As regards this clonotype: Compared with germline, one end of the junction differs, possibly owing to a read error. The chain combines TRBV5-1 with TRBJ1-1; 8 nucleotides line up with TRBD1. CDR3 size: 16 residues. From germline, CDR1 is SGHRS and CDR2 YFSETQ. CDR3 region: CAGSFSPDRDNTEAFF. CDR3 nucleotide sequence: TGCGCCGGCAGCTTCTCCCCGGACAGGGATAACACTGAAGCTTTCTTT.